This T cell receptor (beta chain) was obtained from a study of human T cells and chemical hapten exposure. The time point was: patch test 2, 6 weeks after DPC sensitization. Treatment meaning: therapeutic diphenylcyclopropenone sensitization with weekly scalp DPC. TCRdb re-called the RACE reads through MiXCR, storing one row per CDR3 protein. The sample consists of about 400,000 distinct CDR3 sequences, under 6.5% of them appearing once. This clonotype was found many times. Its antigen is undetermined. Germline V gene sequence: CDR1 SGHTA, CDR2 FQGTGA. The CDR3 has 13 amino acids. The ends were cut back, 0 bases at V and 4 bases at J, with 6 bases in the middle. Findings and caveats of the study: The study found expanded TCRs formed significantly more large CDR3 similarity clusters than controls. Healthy individuals' immune responses may differ from those of donors, who had alopecia.

This sample comprised whole blood, obtained in connection with sensitization to the hapten diphenylcyclopropenone (DPC). This sequence joins TRBV7-3 and TRBJ2-5; D unclear. The sequence came from a woman younger than 35 with alopecia areata. Some clones in this sample may be carry-over from other donors' samples. This CDR3 is CASSLTPPETQYF. The CDR3 DNA follows: TGTGCCAGCAGCTTAACCCCCCCAGAGACCCAGTACTTC.